This TCR beta chain was recovered during a study of T cell responses to AZD1222 COVID-19 vaccine. The assay was immunoSEQ multiplex PCR, and TCRdb's table has in-frame clones only and misses some. The table records under 150,000 clones, about 93% of them present only once. The CDR3 is made up of 16 amino acids. The germline V gene has CDR1 WSHSY and CDR2 SAAADI. With 4 bases clipped from V and 5 bases from J, the junction kept 9 bases outside the gene matches. This sequence originates from an adult in good health. The sample consisted of peripheral blood, taken on day 0 of MenACWY control vaccination. J is TRBJ2-7 and V is TRBV10-2, with 12 bases identical to TRBD2. CDR3 DNA sequence: TGCGCCAGCAGTGGACTAGCGGGGGCCGGAGGACACGAGCAGTACTTC. It specifies CASSGLAGAGGHEQYF.